The 16 T cell receptor beta chains below all came from one sample that was sequenced in a study of T cell responses to AZD1222 COVID-19 vaccine. Assay: immunoSEQ multiplex PCR; the TCRdb copy retains only in-frame clones and omits some. Of around 110,000 clones listed, around 92% are singletons. Sequencing was performed on peripheral blood, taken on day 0 of AZD1222 vaccination. These receptors were collected from an adult in good health.

This chain uses TRBV19 with TRBJ2-7, with D tentatively TRBD1 (5 bases). Germline V lookup: CDR1 LNHDA, CDR2 SQIVND (reference sequence). This CDR3 is built from 13 residues. V was shortened by 5 bases and J by 4 bases, with 12 bases between the two germline ends. The CDR3: CASSAQGNYEQYF. DNA for the CDR3: TGTGCCAGTAGTGCGCAGGGAAATTACGAGCAGTACTTC.

The CDR3 DNA follows: TGTGCCAGCAGGCCGGGGGGCCCGCGGTCCAATCAGCCCCAGCATTTT. Encoded protein: CASRPGGPRSNQPQHF. This sequence joins TRBV2 and TRBJ1-5, with D perhaps TRBD1 (6 bases). The V end lost 6 bases, the J end lost 3 bases, and 18 bases lay between the germline ends. CDR3 size: 16 residues. Germline CDR1 reads SNHLY; CDR2 reads FYNNEI.

The chain uses TRBV14 and TRBJ1-2; D possibly corresponds to TRBD1 (5 bases). The germline CDR1 and CDR2 sequences are SGHDN and FVKESK. Trimming left V 4 bases short and J 8 bases short, with 20 bases between. This CDR3 has 15 residues. CDR3 coding DNA: TGTGCCAGCAGCCGCCTACTTCGGGACCGTGAAGGCTACACCTTC. It translates to CASSRLLRDREGYTF.

The chain combines TRBV4-1 with TRBJ1-1, with TRBD1 matching over 9 bases. CDR1 is MGHRA and CDR2 is YSYEKL in the germline V gene. The CDR3 length is 16 residues. Trimming cost V 0 bases and J 1 base; bases outside gene matches: 3. In DNA form, the CDR3 reads TGCGCCAGCAGCCAAGACTCGGGACAGGGGAACACTGAAGCTTTCTTT. Protein sequence: CASSQDSGQGNTEAFF.

V is TRBV1 and J is TRBJ2-7; no check of the table's D call, TRBD2, against the DNA was made. TRBV1 is an annotated pseudogene. The CDR3 runs 17 residues. The CDR3 DNA follows: TGCACCAGCAGCCAAGTACGCAGGAGCGGAACGAACTACGAGCAGTACTTC. This codes for CTSSQVRRSGTNYEQYF.

V gene TRBV10-1 combines with J gene TRBJ1-1; 10 positions agree with TRBD1. Trimming cost V 3 bases and J 3 bases; bases outside gene matches: 1. From germline, CDR1 is WNHNN and CDR2 SYGVQD (reference sequence). This CDR3 is built from 14 residues. This CDR3 is CASSEGTGDTEAFF. The CDR3 DNA is TGCGCCAGCAGTGAAGGGACAGGGGACACTGAAGCTTTCTTT.

The chain uses TRBV18 and TRBJ1-2; no definite D call. Germline CDR1 is KGHSH and CDR2 is LQKENI. V lost 3 bases and J lost 4, with 6 bases in between. The CDR3 contains 12 residues. The CDR3 spells CASSPGGYGYTF. The CDR3 DNA reads TGTGCCAGCTCACCGGGCGGCTATGGCTACACCTTC.

The chain uses TRBV28 and TRBJ1-5; TRBD1 is a possible D gene (6 bases). CDR1 is MDHEN and CDR2 is SYDVKM in the germline V gene. V lost 4 bases and J 3 bases, leaving 13 bases between the germline ends. This CDR3 has 15 residues. DNA for the CDR3: TGTGCCAGCAGTTCTCAGGGGTACCCCAATCAGCCCCAGCATTTT. Residues: CASSSQGYPNQPQHF.

V gene TRBV4-1 combines with J gene TRBJ1-1, with unresolved D. Trimming took 3 bases from V and 1 from J, leaving 9 bases between them. Germline V CDR1 and CDR2: MGHRA, YSYEKL. The CDR3 length is 14 residues. In DNA form, the CDR3 reads TGCGCCAGCAGCCACTTTCGGGAGAACACTGAAGCTTTCTTT. Translated: CASSHFRENTEAFF.

The chain employs TRBV28 and TRBJ1-3, with 8 bases that match TRBD1. The CDR3 consists of 14 residues. Germline loops: CDR1 MDHEN, CDR2 SYDVKM. V shed 7 bases and J 2 bases; nucleotides not matched to a gene: 4. CDR3 loop: CASKGQGPGNTIYF. DNA of the CDR3: TGTGCCAGCAAAGGACAGGGCCCTGGAAACACCATATATTTT.

The rearrangement links TRBV19 to TRBJ1-3; D call uncertain. Germline CDR1 is LNHDA and CDR2 is SQIVND (reference sequence). Trimming left V 5 bases short and J 1 base short, with 9 bases between. The CDR3 has 14 amino acids. For the CDR3, the DNA is TGTGCCAGTAGTCCATCGACGTCTGGAAACACCATATATTTT. Translating gives CASSPSTSGNTIYF.

The genes are TRBV5-1 and TRBJ1-4; TRBD1 matches 7 bases. CDR1 SGHRS and CDR2 YFSETQ come from the germline V gene. The J segment lost 3 bases and the V segment lost 4 bases, leaving 6 bases of the junction unmatched. This CDR3 comprises 15 residues. This chain's CDR3 is CASSDDRVANEKLFF. The CDR3 bases are TGCGCCAGCAGCGACGACAGGGTGGCTAATGAAAAACTGTTTTTT.

Written as DNA, the CDR3 is TGTGCCAGCAGCTTTTCCACCTCCTACGAGCAGTACTTC. Protein sequence: CASSFSTSYEQYF. The rearrangement uses TRBV5-4 and TRBJ2-7; D is ambiguous. CDR1 and CDR2 (germline): SGHNT, YYREEE (reference sequence). The V end lost 2 bases, the J end lost 0 bases, and 6 bases lay between the germline ends. The CDR3 spans 13 residues.

The V and J genes are TRBV27 and TRBJ1-5; TRBD1 is a possible D gene (5 bases). Trimming removed 5 bases at V and 7 bases at J, with 18 bases between. This CDR3 has 15 amino acids. Germline values: CDR1 MNHEY, CDR2 SMNVEV (reference sequence). The CDR3 coding sequence is TGTGCCAGCAGTGTCGGGACCGGCCCTTGGCAGCCCCAGCATTTT. The encoded protein is CASSVGTGPWQPQHF.

The rearrangement uses TRBV19 and TRBJ2-4, with 8 bases lining up with TRBD1. The germline gives CDR1 LNHDA, CDR2 SQIVND (reference sequence). The CDR3 contains 19 residues. V was clipped by 0 bases and J by 0 bases; unmatched bases: 10. The CDR3 reads CASSIDLSSGQGAKNIQYF. CDR3 sequence (DNA): TGTGCCAGTAGTATAGATCTCTCCTCAGGACAGGGAGCCAAAAACATTCAGTACTTC.

The genes are TRBV12-3 or TRBV12-4 and TRBJ1-1; D not resolved. CDR3 length equals 13 residues. Trimming pared 3 bases from V and 3 bases from J, leaving 8 bases between. CDR3 nucleotides: TGTGCCAGCAGTTTCACCGGGTACACTGAAGCTTTCTTT. It yields the protein CASSFTGYTEAFF.